Shown below are 11 T cell receptor beta chains from a single sample sequenced in a study of cytomegalovirus exposure and HLA in healthy donors. The study ran its PCR with 60 Vbeta and 13 Jbeta primers. Sequencing used immunoSEQ multiplex PCR; TCRdb keeps in-frame clones, though not all of them. The profile shows some 200,000 clones, about 59% of them singletons. Sequencing was done on a sample of PBMCs. These receptors were obtained from a man aged 40-50 years in good health and CMV-seronegative.

With regard to this clone: One end of the junction is discordant with germline, which a read error may explain. The chain employs TRBV7-7 and TRBJ2-1; 7 positions agree with TRBD1. Germline V gene lookup returns CDR1 SSHAT and CDR2 FNYEAQ (reference sequence). The CDR3 has 13 residues. CDR3 DNA sequence: TGTGCTAGCAGCATAGGGACAGTCAATGAGCAGTTCTTC. As protein: CASSIGTVNEQFF.

This clone occurred a few times. The chain couples TRBV11-1 to TRBJ1-1, with 11 positions matching TRBD1. CDR3 length: 18 amino acids. The V gene's germline CDR1 is SGHAT and CDR2 FQDESV (reference sequence). The V and J ends lost 4 bases and 1 base, in that order; junction bases with no gene match: 11. CDR3 sequence reads: CASSWLGDRGESNTEAFF. Here the CDR3 DNA reads TGTGCCAGCAGCTGGCTAGGGGACAGGGGGGAATCGAACACTGAAGCTTTCTTT.

The rearrangement joins TRBV10-3 to TRBJ2-1, with TRBD2 matching over 12 bases. V was pared by 6 bases and J by 7 bases, with 10 bases of the junction left unmatched. This CDR3 comprises 16 residues. CDR1 and CDR2 from the germline V gene are ENHRY and SYGVKD. CDR3 DNA sequence: TGTGCCATCAGCACTAGCGGGGGGTCCGGTTGGAATGAGCAGTTCTTC. This encodes CAISTSGGSGWNEQFF.

The J gene is TRBJ2-1, the V gene TRBV30; TRBD2 matches 8 bases. CDR3 length: 15 amino acids. Germline CDR1 GTSNPN, CDR2 SVGIG (reference sequence). The V gene end was trimmed by 5 bases and the J gene end by 5 bases; junction bases not matched to a gene: 11. Here the CDR3 reads CAWRPTSGADNEQFF. The CDR3 coding sequence is TGTGCCTGGCGACCAACTAGCGGAGCTGACAATGAGCAGTTCTTC.

This chain links TRBV30 with TRBJ2-2; perhaps TRBD1 as D (5 bases). From germline, CDR1 is GTSNPN and CDR2 SVGIG (reference sequence). The CDR3 has 13 residues. Trimming left V 1 base short and J 4 bases short, with 7 bases between. Here the CDR3 reads CAWSGQSTGELFF. The CDR3 DNA reads as TGTGCCTGGAGTGGACAGTCCACCGGGGAGCTGTTTTTT.

The V call is TRBV18, the J call TRBJ2-5, with D unresolved. The CDR3 totals 12 residues. V was cut by 1 base and J by 5 bases, with 5 bases left in between. Looked up from germline, CDR1 is KGHSH and CDR2 is LQKENI. The CDR3 spells CASSPRAETQYF. The CDR3 bases are TGTGCCAGCTCACCACGGGCCGAGACCCAGTACTTC.

This CDR3 is CASSWDMYGYTF. CDR3 DNA sequence: TGCGCCAGCAGCTGGGACATGTATGGCTACACCTTC. This sequence joins TRBV5-1 and TRBJ1-2, with D possibly TRBD1 on 6 matching bases. The germline V and J ends were trimmed by 3 bases and 5 bases, with 8 bases remaining between them. The CDR3 sequence is 12 residues long. Germline CDR1 and CDR2: SGHRS and YFSETQ.

This chain uses TRBV5-4 with TRBJ2-1; D not resolved. The V end lost 4 bases, the J end lost 4 bases, and 3 bases lay between the germline ends. Germline V lookup: CDR1 SGHNT, CDR2 YYREEE (reference sequence). The CDR3 consists of 11 residues. The CDR3 protein is CASSLYNEQFF. CDR3 nucleotides: TGTGCCAGCAGCCTATACAATGAGCAGTTCTTC.

The CDR3 reads CASSQDSGPGEQYF. DNA for the CDR3: TGTGCCAGCAGCCAAGACAGCGGGCCTGGAGAGCAGTACTTC. The chain employs TRBV4-2 and TRBJ2-7, with D possibly TRBD2 on 6 matching bases. The CDR3 consists of 14 residues. The germline V gene has CDR1 LGHNA and CDR2 YNFKEQ. V lost 0 bases to trimming and J lost 7 bases, with 13 bases between them.

DNA for the CDR3: TGCGCCAGCAGCCGTGACAACATGAACACTGAAGCTTTCTTT. As protein: CASSRDNMNTEAFF. The chain combines TRBV5-1 with TRBJ1-1; D remains ambiguous. The length of the CDR3 is 14 residues. Per the germline V gene, CDR1 is SGHRS and CDR2 is YFSETQ. Trimming removed 4 bases from V and 0 bases from J, with 10 bases in between.

The rearrangement joins TRBV30 to TRBJ1-4, with D possibly being TRBD1 (6 bases). With 0 bases removed from V and 0 bases from J, the gap between germline ends came to 14 bases. The germline V gene encodes CDR1 GTSNPN and CDR2 SVGIG (reference sequence). This CDR3 comprises 17 residues. CDR3 DNA: TGTGCCTGGAGTGTAAATTTCGGGACACCAACTAATGAAAAACTGTTTTTT. Its translation: CAWSVNFGTPTNEKLFF.